The rows below give T cell receptor beta chains drawn from one sample of a study of T cell responses to AZD1222 COVID-19 vaccine. The table came from immunoSEQ multiplex PCR; TCRdb's copy has only in-frame clones and leaves some out. The sample holds nearly 110,000 clones; roughly 85% are singletons and the top ten take 4.8%. The sequenced sample was peripheral blood, obtained 28 days after the second AZD1222 dose. All receptors derive from an adult who received the AZD1222 COVID-19 vaccine. The conserved cysteine and the conserved F or W are not part of the CDR3 here. Fields, in order: V gene, clone size, CDR3 protein. Size values are once, few and many counts, or a class for expanded clones, and some rows have none.

TRBV27,NA,ASSHGQGTDTQY
TRBV4-2,once,ASSQVGPDRDRPNSPLH
TRBV4-1,NA,ASSQGGGGPGVGTQY
TRBV7-8,NA,ASSFRGRSNEKLF
TRBV5-1,NA,ASSLAGQGAGYEQY
TRBV7-9,NA,ASSSTGPNWTGELF
TRBV18,NA,ASSPNADGYT
TRBV9,NA,ASSAGTALNYGYT
TRBV2,NA,ASSPGLLASNEKLF
TRBV18,NA,ASSLTGSGYT
TRBV19,NA,ASSGSGDSRSYEQY
TRBV5-1,NA,ASSLEGQGSSPLH
TRBV7-2,NA,ASSSRGQGYTEAF
TRBV10-3,few,AISDDHRFGTQY
TRBV28,NA,ASSTTGGRTYEQY
TRBV5-5,NA,ASSLSLSLNSYEQY
TRBV6-2/TRBV6-3,NA,ASSSPGFRPGELF
TRBV6-6,once,ASSYSDRGWYEQY
TRBV6-5,NA,ASSYGFGNTIY
TRBV5-4,NA,ASSPSGTPYEQY
TRBV9,NA,ASSVARDRANEKLF
TRBV3-1/TRBV3-2,NA,ASSQNSLAGGSTDTQY
TRBV6-5,once,ASRGTGGSYEQY
TRBV29-1,NA,SVEDKRDGYT
TRBV18,NA,ASSPNRGNNEKLF
TRBV6-5,NA,ASSYSGQGNQPQH
TRBV3-1/TRBV3-2,NA,ASSQSPGLAGGKTYEQY
TRBV21-1,NA,ASSLRKVKPYSYEQY
TRBV7-9,NA,ASSGGRFGEQY
TRBV15,few,ATSRDFYYEQY
TRBV6-2/TRBV6-3,NA,ASSYIENTEAF
TRBV19,once,ASSTSYWNQPQH
TRBV7-9,NA,ASSSPLGVRPGEKLF
TRBV18,NA,ASSPRSPQDEQF
TRBV4-1,NA,ASSPGPYQETQY
TRBV5-1,NA,ASSSHPTDYSTNEKLF
TRBV5-4,NA,ASSRTGTPLHEQY
TRBV7-9,once,ASSFPGQGAAEQY
TRBV2,NA,ASGGSTGTGETGELF
TRBV12-5,NA,ASGSRGNTEAF
TRBV7-7,NA,ASSPNPQGAAETQY
TRBV2,NA,ASSEESLLGLGERGTNEKLF
TRBV9,NA,ASSVRRGWSTDTQY
TRBV18,NA,ASTTGTSGHNEQF
TRBV24-1,NA,ATSDLGDTQY
TRBV7-9,NA,ASSLRGQGDTEAF
TRBV30,NA,AQGGGTNEKLF
TRBV7-3,NA,ASSPSGGQETQY
TRBV19,NA,ASSIGGTVNTEAF
TRBV6-1,NA,ASSEEGQGVGELF
TRBV29-1,NA,SVGPEGVVEKLF
TRBV6-2/TRBV6-3,NA,ASSYSIGASNQPQH
TRBV29-1,NA,SVQPRGAGYYGYT
TRBV6-2/TRBV6-3,NA,ASSYSGRGTEAF
TRBV3-1/TRBV3-2,NA,ASSQGAAKNIQY
TRBV4-1,NA,ASSQGLLRKPAGNTIY
TRBV7-6,NA,ASSLSLAGTGPTEAF